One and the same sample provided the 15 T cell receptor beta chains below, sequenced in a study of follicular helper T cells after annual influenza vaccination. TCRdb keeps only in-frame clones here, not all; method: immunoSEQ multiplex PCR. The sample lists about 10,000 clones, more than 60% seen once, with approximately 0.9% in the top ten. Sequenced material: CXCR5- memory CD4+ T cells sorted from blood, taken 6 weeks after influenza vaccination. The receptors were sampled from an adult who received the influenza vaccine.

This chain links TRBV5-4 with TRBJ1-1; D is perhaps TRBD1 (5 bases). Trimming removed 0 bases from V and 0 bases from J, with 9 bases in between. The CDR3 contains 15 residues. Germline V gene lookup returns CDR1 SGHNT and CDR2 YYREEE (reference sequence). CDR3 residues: CASSLVGDLNTEAFF. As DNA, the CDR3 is TGTGCCAGCAGCTTGGTGGGGGACTTGAACACTGAAGCTTTCTTT.

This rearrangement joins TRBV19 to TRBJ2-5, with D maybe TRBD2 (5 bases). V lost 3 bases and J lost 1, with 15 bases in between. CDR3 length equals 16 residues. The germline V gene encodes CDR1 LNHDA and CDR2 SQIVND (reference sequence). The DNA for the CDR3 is TGTGCCAGTAGTATCGGAGGCGTCGGGTTCCAAGAGACCCAGTACTTC. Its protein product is CASSIGGVGFQETQYF.

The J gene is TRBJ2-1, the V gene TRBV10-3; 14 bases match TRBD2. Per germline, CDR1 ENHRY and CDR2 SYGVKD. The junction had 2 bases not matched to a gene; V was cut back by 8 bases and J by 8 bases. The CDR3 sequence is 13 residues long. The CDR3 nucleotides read TGTGCCATCGCGGGACTAGCGGGGGATGAGCAGTTCTTC. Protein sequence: CAIAGLAGDEQFF.

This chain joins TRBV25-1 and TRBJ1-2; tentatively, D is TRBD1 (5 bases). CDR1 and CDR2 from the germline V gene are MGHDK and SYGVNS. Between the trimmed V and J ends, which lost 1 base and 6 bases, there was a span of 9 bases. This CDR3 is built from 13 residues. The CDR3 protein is CASSELGRDGYTF. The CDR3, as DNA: TGTGCCAGCAGTGAATTGGGCAGGGATGGCTACACCTTC.

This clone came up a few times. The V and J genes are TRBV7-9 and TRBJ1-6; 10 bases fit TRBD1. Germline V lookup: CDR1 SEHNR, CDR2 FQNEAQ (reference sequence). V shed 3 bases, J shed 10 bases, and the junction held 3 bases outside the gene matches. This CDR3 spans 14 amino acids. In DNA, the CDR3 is TGTGCCAGCAGCTTTGGACAGGGGGAATCACCCCTCCACTTT. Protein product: CASSFGQGESPLHF.

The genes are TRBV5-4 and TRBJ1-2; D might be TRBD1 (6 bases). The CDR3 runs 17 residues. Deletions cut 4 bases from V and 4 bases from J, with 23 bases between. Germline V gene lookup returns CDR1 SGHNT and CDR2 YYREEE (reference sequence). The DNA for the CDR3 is TGTGCCAGCAGCCCGGGGGGCGGATGGGGAGAGGGCTATGGCTACACCTTC. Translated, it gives CASSPGGGWGEGYGYTF. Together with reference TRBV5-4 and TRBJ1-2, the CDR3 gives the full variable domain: ETGVTQSPTHLIKTRGQQVTLRCSSQSGHNTVSWYQQALGQGPQFIFQYYREEENGRGNFPPRFSGLQFPNYSSELNVNALELDDSALYLCASSPGGGWGEGYGYTFGSGTRLTVV.

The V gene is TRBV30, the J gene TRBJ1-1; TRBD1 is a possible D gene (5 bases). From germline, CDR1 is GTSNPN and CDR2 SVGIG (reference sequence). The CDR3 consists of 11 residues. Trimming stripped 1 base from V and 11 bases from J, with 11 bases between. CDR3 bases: TGTGCCTGGAGTGCGGGGGTAGACGCTTTCTTT. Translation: CAWSAGVDAFF.

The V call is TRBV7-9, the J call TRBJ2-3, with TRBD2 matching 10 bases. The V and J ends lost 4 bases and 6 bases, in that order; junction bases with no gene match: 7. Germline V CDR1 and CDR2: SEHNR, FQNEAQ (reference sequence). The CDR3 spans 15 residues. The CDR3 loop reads CASSWSSGGADTQYF. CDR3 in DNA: TGTGCCAGCAGCTGGTCTAGCGGGGGTGCCGATACGCAGTATTTT. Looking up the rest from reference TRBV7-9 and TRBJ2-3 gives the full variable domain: DTGVSQNPRHKITKRGQNVTFRCDPISEHNRLYWYRQTLGQGPEFLTYFQNEAQLEKSRLLSDRFSAERPKGSFSTLEIQRTEQGDSAMYLCASSWSSGGADTQYFGPGTRLTVL.

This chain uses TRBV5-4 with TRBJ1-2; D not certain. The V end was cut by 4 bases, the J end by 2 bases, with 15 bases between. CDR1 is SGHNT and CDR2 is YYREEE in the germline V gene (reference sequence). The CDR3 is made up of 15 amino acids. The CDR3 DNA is TGTGCCAGCAGCGGAGCTCCGGGAACCAACTATGGCTACACCTTC. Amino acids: CASSGAPGTNYGYTF.

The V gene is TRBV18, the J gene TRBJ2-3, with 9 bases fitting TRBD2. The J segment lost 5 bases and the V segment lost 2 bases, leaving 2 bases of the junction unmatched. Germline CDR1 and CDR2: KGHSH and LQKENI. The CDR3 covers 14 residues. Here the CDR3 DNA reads TGTGCCAGCTCACCAGGACTAGCGTTAGATACGCAGTATTTT. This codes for CASSPGLALDTQYF.

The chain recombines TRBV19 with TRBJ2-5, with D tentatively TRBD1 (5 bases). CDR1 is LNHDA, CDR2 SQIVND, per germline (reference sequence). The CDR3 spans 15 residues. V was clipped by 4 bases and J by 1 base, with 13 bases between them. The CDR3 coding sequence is TGTGCCAGTAGTACCACACGACAGCCCCAAGAGACCCAGTACTTC. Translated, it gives CASSTTRQPQETQYF.

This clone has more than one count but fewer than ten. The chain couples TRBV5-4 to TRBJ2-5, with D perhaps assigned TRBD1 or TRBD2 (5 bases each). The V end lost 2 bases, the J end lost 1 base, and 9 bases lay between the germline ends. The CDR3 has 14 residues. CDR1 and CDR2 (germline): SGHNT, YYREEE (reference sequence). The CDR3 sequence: CASSFRDGQETQYF. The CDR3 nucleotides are TGTGCCAGCAGCTTCCGGGACGGCCAAGAGACCCAGTACTTC.

CDR3 protein: CASSHGLAGANTGELFF. DNA of the CDR3: TGTGCCAGCAGCCATGGACTAGCGGGTGCGAACACCGGGGAGCTGTTTTTT. The genes are TRBV5-4 and TRBJ2-2; 11 positions match TRBD2. CDR1 is SGHNT and CDR2 is YYREEE in the germline V gene (reference sequence). After removal of 4 bases from V and 0 bases from J, the junction contained 5 bases not matched to a gene. The CDR3 contains 17 residues.

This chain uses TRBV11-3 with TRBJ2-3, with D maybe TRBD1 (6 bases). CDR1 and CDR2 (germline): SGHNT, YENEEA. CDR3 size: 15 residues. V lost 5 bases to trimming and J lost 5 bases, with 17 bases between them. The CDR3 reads CASSRVGQNRDTQYF. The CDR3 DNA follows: TGTGCCAGCAGCCGCGTGGGACAAAACAGAGATACGCAGTATTTT.

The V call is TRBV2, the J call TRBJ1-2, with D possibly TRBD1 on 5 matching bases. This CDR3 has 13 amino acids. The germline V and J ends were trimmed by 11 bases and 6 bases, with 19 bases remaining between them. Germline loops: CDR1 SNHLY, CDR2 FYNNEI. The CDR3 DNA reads TGTGCCCTTACCGGGCCAGGGAGGCATGGCTACACCTTC. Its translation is CALTGPGRHGYTF.